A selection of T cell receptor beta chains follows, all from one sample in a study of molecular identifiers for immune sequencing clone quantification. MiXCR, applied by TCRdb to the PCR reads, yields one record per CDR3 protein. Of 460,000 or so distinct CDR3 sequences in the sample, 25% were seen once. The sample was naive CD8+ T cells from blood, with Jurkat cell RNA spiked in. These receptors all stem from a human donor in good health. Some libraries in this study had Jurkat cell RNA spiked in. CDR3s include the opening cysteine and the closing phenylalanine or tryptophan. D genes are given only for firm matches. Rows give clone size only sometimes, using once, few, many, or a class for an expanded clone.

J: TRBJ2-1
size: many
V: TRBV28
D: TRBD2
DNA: TGTGCCAGCAAATTACTAGCGGGAGCAAGCGGTGAGCAGTTCTTC
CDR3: CASKLLAGASGEQFF

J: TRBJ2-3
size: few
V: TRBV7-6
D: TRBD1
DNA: TGTGCCAGCAGCTTACACCGGGACAGGGGGATAGTAGATACGCAGTATTTT
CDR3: CASSLHRDRGIVDTQYF

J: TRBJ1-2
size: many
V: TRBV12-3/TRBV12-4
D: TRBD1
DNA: TGTGCCAGCAGTTTACGACGGGACAGCAACTATGGCTACACCTTC
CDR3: CASSLRRDSNYGYTF

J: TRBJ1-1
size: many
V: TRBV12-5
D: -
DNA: TGTGCTAGTGGTCTATCTTTACGGGTTGCTGAAGCTTTCTTT
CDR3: CASGLSLRVAEAFF

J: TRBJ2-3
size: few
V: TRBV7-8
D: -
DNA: TGTGCCAGCAGTGCAGTCCTTGGCGGGGGCCCCCGGTATACGCAGTATTTT
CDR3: CASSAVLGGGPRYTQYF

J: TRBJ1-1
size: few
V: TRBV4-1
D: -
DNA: TGCGCCAGCAGCCAAGGTTCTGGCTGGCAGACTGCTGAAGCTTTCTTT
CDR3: CASSQGSGWQTAEAFF

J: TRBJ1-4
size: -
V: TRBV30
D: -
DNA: TGTGCCTGGAGTGTTGTTGATGAAAAACTGTTTTTT
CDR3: CAWSVVDEKLFF

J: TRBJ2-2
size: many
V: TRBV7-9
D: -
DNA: TGTGCCAGCAGCTTCCCCTCCGCCGGGGGCCCGAACACCGGGGAGCTGTTTTTT
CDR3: CASSFPSAGGPNTGELFF

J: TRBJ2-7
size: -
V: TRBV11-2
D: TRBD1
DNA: TGTGCCAGCACCAATCCCCGGACAGGGAATACCTACGAGCAGTACTTC
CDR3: CASTNPRTGNTYEQYF

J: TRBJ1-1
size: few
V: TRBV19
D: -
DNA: TGTGCCAGTAGTATAGTAACAGGAACGGGGGGAACTGAAGCTTTCTTT
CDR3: CASSIVTGTGGTEAFF

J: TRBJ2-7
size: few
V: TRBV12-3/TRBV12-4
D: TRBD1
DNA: TGTGCCAGCAGTTTAGCCCGGGACAGGACCTACGAGCAGTACTTC
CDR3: CASSLARDRTYEQYF

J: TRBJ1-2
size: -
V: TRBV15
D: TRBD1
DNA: TGTGCCACCAGCAGAGAGAGAGAGGGGGCAGGGTATGGCTACACCTTC
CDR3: CATSREREGAGYGYTF

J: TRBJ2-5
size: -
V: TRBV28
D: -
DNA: TGTGCCAGCAGTTCAAGGGATGCGGAGACCCAGCACTTC
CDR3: CASSSRDAETQHF

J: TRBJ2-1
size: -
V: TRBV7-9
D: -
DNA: TGTGCCAGCAGCTCCAACAGGGGACTGGAGTTGGGTGAGCAGTTCTTC
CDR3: CASSSNRGLELGEQFF

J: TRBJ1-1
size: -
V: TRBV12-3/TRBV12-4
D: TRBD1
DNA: TGTGCCAGCAGTTTACAGGGACAGCCGTGGACTGAAGCTTTCTTT
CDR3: CASSLQGQPWTEAFF

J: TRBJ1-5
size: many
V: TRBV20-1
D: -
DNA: TGCAGTGCTAGAGAGAGGGGTCGGCATGGTCAGCCCCAGCATTTT
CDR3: CSARERGRHGQPQHF

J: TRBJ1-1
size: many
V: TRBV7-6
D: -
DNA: TGTGCCAGCAGCTCGACAGATAACACTGAAGCTTTCTTT
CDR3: CASSSTDNTEAFF

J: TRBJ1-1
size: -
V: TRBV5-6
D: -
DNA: TGTGCCAGCAGCCCAGACCGTGAAGCACTAGTCGCTGAAGCTTTCTTT
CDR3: CASSPDREALVAEAFF

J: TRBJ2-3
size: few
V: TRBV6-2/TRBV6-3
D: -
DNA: TGTGCCAGCAGTTACGATGGAGGGTTCGCAGATACGCAGTATTTT
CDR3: CASSYDGGFADTQYF

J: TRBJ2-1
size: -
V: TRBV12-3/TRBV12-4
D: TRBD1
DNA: TGTGCCAGCAGTTTTACAGGGGGCTACAATGAGCAGTTCTTC
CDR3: CASSFTGGYNEQFF

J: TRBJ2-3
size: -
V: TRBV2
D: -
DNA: TGTGCCAGCAGTCCCCCCGTCGGGGGGCTGGGTGATACGCAGTATTTT
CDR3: CASSPPVGGLGDTQYF

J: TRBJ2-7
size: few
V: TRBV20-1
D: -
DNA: TGCAGTGCCTTAAACCCGGACGGCTCCTACGAGCAGTACTTC
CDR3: CSALNPDGSYEQYF